This T cell receptor (beta chain) was captured in a study of T cell repertoires in cytomegalovirus infection. Study summary: Both CMV infection and a matching HLA type were indicated by public TCR beta signatures. Findings of the study overall: Predominance within the ex vivo response was attributable to HLA-C-restricted CMV-specific TCR beta clonotypes. Of the TCR beta families, the public ones yielded a cumulative frequency that identified carriers of CMV plus the relevant HLA.

This clonotype showed up many times. The antigen remains unidentified. One entry per CDR3 protein results from TCRdb running MiXCR on the reads. The table includes fewer than 250,000 distinct CDR3 sequences, roughly 12% detected once. Germline V gene data show CDR1 as SGHRS and CDR2 as YFSETQ. This CDR3 is 15 amino acids long. Losses at the gene ends were 0 bases for V and 7 bases for J; bases not matched to a gene: 10. The source is a human donor in good health (CMV status not recorded). Some clones in this sample may be carry-over from other donors' samples. The sequenced material came from PBMCs. This rearrangement joins TRBV5-1 to TRBJ2-7; 7 bases line up with TRBD2. The CDR3 loop is CASSLAQTSSREQYF. The CDR3, as DNA: TGCGCCAGCAGCTTGGCCCAGACTAGCTCGCGGGAGCAGTACTTC. Together with reference TRBV5-1 and TRBJ2-7, the CDR3 gives the full variable domain: KAGVTQTPRYLIKTRGQQVTLSCSPISGHRSVSWYQQTPGQGLQFLFEYFSETQRNKGNFPGRFSGRQFSNSRSEMNVSTLELGDSALYLCASSLAQTSSREQYFGPGTRLTVT.